This TCR beta chain was recorded in a study of shared clonotypes between healthy human individuals. Nashville, Tennessee was home to all donors, each a Caucasian adult. In the study's own analysis: Junction-only immunoSEQ data arrived without quality scores, meaning filtering differed. This table comes from immunoSEQ multiplex PCR, and its TCRdb copy is limited to in-frame clones, with some not included. That table gives V, J and clone size, and the DNA gave D and trimming. The sample contains about 1.4 million clones, approximately 96% of which appear only once. Worth noting for this clone: The antigen remains unidentified.

General observations from the study: The study found roughly 5% of naive CD4 clonotypes shared across several donors.

There are 14 residues in the CDR3. With V trimmed by 5 bases and J by 5 bases, 3 bases remained unmatched. In germline, CDR1 is SNHLY, CDR2 FYNNEI. The sample taken for sequencing was naive CD4+ T cells sorted from blood. Subset: CD45RA+ positively selected. This sequence joins TRBV2 and TRBJ2-5; 12 bases line up with TRBD2. The source is a man aged 25 to 45 in good health. The CDR3 loop reads CASSYTSGRETQYF. The CDR3 DNA reads TGTGCCAGCAGTTATACTAGCGGGAGGGAGACCCAGTACTTC.